The 22 T cell receptor beta chains below come from one sample, sequenced in a study of cytomegalovirus exposure and HLA in healthy donors. Use of 60 Vbeta and 13 Jbeta primers characterized the PCR. The repertoire was sequenced with immunoSEQ multiplex PCR; TCRdb's copy has only in-frame clones and lacks some. Among roughly 86,000 clones listed, roughly 85% were seen once. The sequencing input was PBMCs. These receptor sequences come from a female donor in good health and CMV-seronegative.

J is TRBJ1-1 and V is TRBV6-1, with 8 nucleotides matching TRBD1. Germline assignment: CDR1 MNHNS and CDR2 SASEGT. The CDR3 has 14 amino acids. J gave up 1 base and V 7 bases, and 5 bases lay outside the gene matches. CDR3 region: CASTGQGGNTEAFF. In DNA form, the CDR3 reads TGTGCCAGCACCGGACAGGGAGGGAACACTGAAGCTTTCTTT.

The chain is built from TRBV7-9 and TRBJ2-7, with 11 bases identical to TRBD1. Looked up from germline, CDR1 is SEHNR and CDR2 is FQNEAQ (reference sequence). The J segment lost 4 bases and the V segment lost 1 base, leaving 3 bases of the junction unmatched. The CDR3 spans 15 residues. For the CDR3, the DNA is TGTGCCAGCAGCTTAGGGGGGACAGGGGGGTACGAGCAGTACTTC. This codes for CASSLGGTGGYEQYF.

V usage is TRBV5-4 and J usage is TRBJ2-7; TRBD1 aligns across 7 bases. Germline CDR1 and CDR2: SGHNT and YYREEE (reference sequence). After removal of 4 bases from V and 3 bases from J, the junction contained 7 bases not matched to a gene. This CDR3 is 14 amino acids long. The CDR3 region has the DNA TGTGCCAGCAGCATTCCCGGGACAGTCTACGAGCAGTACTTC. This encodes CASSIPGTVYEQYF.

The chain joins TRBV6-1 to TRBJ2-1; D possibly corresponds to TRBD2 (6 bases). Trimming removed 7 bases from V and 8 bases from J, with 18 bases in between. CDR1 and CDR2 (germline): MNHNS, SASEGT. This CDR3 has 14 amino acids. CDR3 sequence: CASMVYSSVDEQFF. In DNA, the CDR3 is TGTGCCAGCATGGTCTATTCTAGCGTCGATGAGCAGTTCTTC.

The genes are TRBV28 and TRBJ1-1; D is uncertain. The CDR3 is 15 residues long. The germline V gene encodes CDR1 MDHEN and CDR2 SYDVKM. V gave up 2 bases and J gave up 1 base, with 11 bases separating them. The CDR3 region has the DNA TGTGCCAGCAGTTTAAGAGGGCTCACGAACACTGAAGCTTTCTTT. Its protein product is CASSLRGLTNTEAFF. The entire variable domain, with the rest obtained from reference TRBV28 and TRBJ1-1, is as follows: DVKVTQSSRYLVKRTGEKVFLECVQDMDHENMFWYRQDPGLGLRLIYFSYDVKMKEKGDIPEGYSVSREKKERFSLILESASTNQTSMYLCASSLRGLTNTEAFFGQGTRLTVV.

This clone was counted only a few times. The V gene is TRBV5-6, the J gene TRBJ2-7, with unresolved D. V lost 0 bases to trimming and J lost 3 bases, with 10 bases between them. The CDR3 runs to 14 residues. Germline CDR1 SGHDT, CDR2 YYEEEE. CDR3 sequence: CASSLGEDSYEQYF. The CDR3 DNA sequence: TGTGCCAGCAGCTTGGGAGAGGATAGCTACGAGCAGTACTTC. Supplemented by reference TRBV5-6 and TRBJ2-7, the full variable domain reads DAGVTQSPTHLIKTRGQQVTLRCSPKSGHDTVSWYQQALGQGPQFIFQYYEEEERQRGNFPDRFSGHQFPNYSSELNVNALLLGDSALYLCASSLGEDSYEQYFGPGTRLTVT.

The CDR3 spells CATQARGQNYGYTF. In DNA, the CDR3 is TGTGCCACCCAAGCCAGGGGGCAGAACTATGGCTACACCTTC. The chain recombines TRBV6-5 with TRBJ1-2; 8 bases fit TRBD1. The CDR3 length is 14 residues. Germline values: CDR1 MNHEY, CDR2 SVGAGI. V lost 10 bases, J lost 2 bases, and 9 bases stayed unmatched.

The table lists this clone with a few counts. The chain recombines TRBV4-1 with TRBJ2-3, with 16 bases identical to TRBD2. V lost 4 bases to trimming and J lost 1 base; unmatched junction nucleotides: 5. From germline, CDR1 is MGHRA and CDR2 YSYEKL. The CDR3 is 18 residues long. The CDR3 here is CASSPGLAGGPGTDTQYF. The CDR3 DNA reads as TGCGCCAGCAGCCCGGGACTAGCGGGGGGGCCCGGCACAGATACGCAGTATTTT.

J is TRBJ2-7 and V is TRBV28; 8 bases map to TRBD1. The CDR3 is made up of 14 amino acids. CDR1 MDHEN and CDR2 SYDVKM come from the germline V gene. V was pared by 5 bases and J by 2 bases, with 5 bases of the junction left unmatched. CDR3 region: CASSPLTGAYEQYF. DNA for the CDR3: TGTGCCAGCAGTCCTCTGACAGGGGCCTACGAGCAGTACTTC.

The chain carries TRBV6-6 and TRBJ1-3; D remains unclear. CDR1 is MNHNY and CDR2 is SVGAGI in the germline V gene (reference sequence). This CDR3 region has 15 residues. V lost 7 bases to trimming and J lost 0 bases, with 13 bases between them. DNA for the CDR3: TGTGCCAGCAACCCTGGGCCCCGCTCTGGAAACACCATATATTTT. Translation gives CASNPGPRSGNTIYF.

The V call is TRBV11-2, the J call TRBJ2-2, with 7 bases identical to TRBD2. This CDR3 has 16 amino acids. Unmatched junction bases numbered 9, after V lost 5 bases and J lost 3 bases. Germline V CDR1 and CDR2: SGHAT, FQNNGV. The CDR3 spells CASSPLTSPDTGELFF. The CDR3 nucleotides read TGTGCCAGCAGCCCCCTGACTAGCCCGGACACCGGGGAGCTGTTTTTT. Full variable domain (outside the CDR3, taken from reference TRBV11-2 and TRBJ2-2): EAGVAQSPRYKIIEKRQSVAFWCNPISGHATLYWYQQILGQGPKLLIQFQNNGVVDDSQLPKDRFSAERLKGVDSTLKIQPAKLEDSAVYLCASSPLTSPDTGELFFGEGSRLTVL.

The rearrangement joins TRBV29-1 to TRBJ2-3, with D perhaps matching TRBD2 (5 bases). V was pared by 6 bases and J by 6 bases, with 10 bases between. The CDR3 runs to 11 residues. Germline V gene data show CDR1 as SQVTM and CDR2 as ANQGSEA. CDR3 nucleotide sequence: TGCAGCGTGGCGGGTGGTGATACGCAGTATTTT. As protein: CSVAGGDTQYF.

Here the CDR3 DNA reads TGTGCCAGTAGTATAACTAGCGGGAGGGATACGCAGTATTTT. Translated: CASSITSGRDTQYF. The chain joins TRBV19 to TRBJ2-3; 12 nucleotides agree with TRBD2. CDR3 length equals 14 residues. CDR1 is LNHDA, CDR2 SQIVND, per germline (reference sequence). With 2 bases clipped from V and 6 bases from J, the junction kept 0 bases outside the gene matches.

This chain uses TRBV5-6 with TRBJ2-7, with 8 bases matching TRBD2. Germline CDR1 is SGHDT and CDR2 is YYEEEE. With V trimmed by 2 bases and J by 6 bases, 10 bases remained unmatched. CDR3 length: 15 residues. CDR3: CASSLGSRGGAEQYF. CDR3 sequence (DNA): TGTGCCAGCAGCTTAGGTTCCCGGGGGGGCGCCGAGCAGTACTTC.

This clone was observed a few times. The rearrangement links TRBV5-1 to TRBJ1-6; tentatively, D is TRBD1 (6 bases). Germline V gene sequence: CDR1 SGHRS, CDR2 YFSETQ. Trimming cost V 3 bases and J 6 bases, with 7 bases left between them. The CDR3 is 13 amino acids. The CDR3 DNA is TGCGCCAGCAGCTCGGACAGTAATTCACCCCTCCACTTT. Protein product: CASSSDSNSPLHF.

The chain employs TRBV4-2 and TRBJ2-4; 8 bases are a match to TRBD2. The germline gives CDR1 LGHNA, CDR2 YNFKEQ. V was pared by 3 bases and J by 4 bases, with 8 bases of the junction left unmatched. This CDR3 contains 16 residues. The CDR3 loop reads CASSHSSPGGKNIQYF. Written as DNA, the CDR3 is TGTGCCAGCAGCCACTCCTCCCCGGGAGGGAAAAACATTCAGTACTTC.

In its sample, this clone was seen once. V gene TRBV4-2 combines with J gene TRBJ2-2, with 12 bases matching TRBD1. Germline-derived CDR1 and CDR2 are LGHNA and YNFKEQ. The CDR3 is 18 residues long. Trimming at V came to 2 bases and at J to 6 bases, leaving 10 bases not matched to a gene. The CDR3 DNA reads TGTGCCAGCAGCCAACCGGGACAGGGGGCCCGGAGGGCCGGGGAGCTGTTTTTT. Translating gives CASSQPGQGARRAGELFF.

Points on this clone: At one of its ends the junction is not consistent with the germline gene, which may arise from a read error. The gene calls are TRBV7-2 and TRBJ2-1; 12 positions agree with TRBD2. Per germline, CDR1 SGHTA and CDR2 FQGNSA. The CDR3 length is 14 residues. DNA of the CDR3: TGTGCCAGCAGCCTAGCGGGAGGGTTTAGGGAGCAGTTCTTC. Its translation is CASSLAGGFREQFF.

This clone occurred once. V is TRBV13 and J is TRBJ2-1; 9 nucleotides align to TRBD1. The CDR3 is 15 amino acids. The junction had 10 bases not matched to a gene; V was cut back by 5 bases and J by 8 bases. Germline CDR1 and CDR2: PRHDT and FYEKMQ (reference sequence). As DNA, the CDR3 is TGTGCCAGCAGCAACTACAGGGGGCGCAGCGATGAGCAGTTCTTC. This codes for CASSNYRGRSDEQFF.

The CDR3 reads CASSHRTSGGSTQYF. CDR3 DNA sequence: TGTGCCAGCAGCCACAGGACTAGCGGGGGCTCTACGCAGTATTTT. V usage is TRBV14 and J usage is TRBJ2-3, with TRBD2 matching 13 bases. The length of the CDR3 is 15 residues. Germline lookup yields CDR1 SGHDN and CDR2 FVKESK. V gave up 3 bases and J gave up 8 bases; unmatched junction bases: 5.

The V call is TRBV6-5, the J call TRBJ2-1, with 11 nucleotides matching TRBD2. The CDR3 sequence is 15 residues long. The germline V gene encodes CDR1 MNHEY and CDR2 SVGAGI. The trim removed 5 bases at V and 10 bases at J, leaving 10 bases unmatched. CDR3 sequence: CASSTTSGGPREQFF. DNA for the CDR3: TGTGCCAGCAGTACCACTAGCGGGGGCCCCAGAGAGCAGTTCTTC.

This rearrangement joins TRBV28 to TRBJ1-2; 7 bases align to TRBD1. Trimming at V came to 6 bases and at J to 5 bases, leaving 15 bases not matched to a gene. Per the germline V gene, CDR1 is MDHEN and CDR2 is SYDVKM. The length of the CDR3 is 16 residues. CDR3 DNA sequence: TGTGCCAGCAGCTTTCTCACCGGTGGGACAGTGTATGGCTACACCTTC. The encoded protein is CASSFLTGGTVYGYTF.